In its sample, the clone carrying this T cell receptor (beta chain) was seen many times. Its antigen remains unidentified. The CDR3 totals 12 residues. Germline V CDR1 and CDR2: MNHNS, SASEGT. Trimming pared 6 bases from V and 3 bases from J, leaving 9 bases between. Regarding time point: newly diagnosed GD, antithyroid drugs for less than 3 months. RNA from PBMCs was the source of the TCR library. Construction of TCR beta libraries relied on iRepertoire HTBI primers and on Arm-PCR targeting CDR3 regions. TCRdb re-called the multiplex PCR reads through MiXCR, storing one row per CDR3 protein. The sample carries 500,000 or so distinct CDR3 sequences, about 17% recorded once. This sample was taken from a study of regulatory T cells in long-lasting Graves disease. Study findings and constraints: A greater number of public clonotypes (under 3,000) was shared by persistent patients than by new patients (over 900).

The same sample was also used in a study of T cells in Graves' hyperthyroidism and ophthalmopathy. That publication notes: Clinical symptoms, serum thyroxine, TRAb, thyroid ultrasound and orbital computed tomography informed diagnoses. RT-PCR in the first round (using the HTBI primer set) targeted the TCR CDR3.

The chain combines TRBV6-1 with TRBJ2-7, with D tentatively TRBD1 (5 bases). The receptor's source is a man aged 35 to 55 with Graves disease. Sequences were derived from peripheral blood mononuclear cells (PBMCs), sampled at new diagnosis, from a patient treated with antithyroid drugs. The CDR3 spells CASRAGHYEQYF. The CDR3 coding sequence is TGTGCCAGCAGGGCAGGGCACTACGAGCAGTACTTC.